Sequencing of this TCR beta chain was carried out in a study of prognosis after radiotherapy for stage I lung cancer. Whole-study context: Non-small cell lung cancer patients at stage I were enrolled between April 2018 and January 2019.

TCR beta CDR3 amplification from genomic DNA was performed by two-round multiplex PCR. Used in first-round PCR were primers specific to each TRBV and TRBJ gene. TCRdb analysed the multiplex PCR reads with MiXCR anew, one entry per CDR3 protein. This sample has about 25,000 distinct CDR3 sequences; roughly two fifths occur once, and the top ten carry 20% to 25%. V was pared by 3 bases and J by 4 bases, with 14 bases between. CDR1 is WNHNN and CDR2 is SYGVQD in the germline V gene (reference sequence). CDR3 size: 15 residues. The clonotype was recovered from a donor over 45 with non-small cell lung cancer. The starting material was PBMCs, obtained before or after stereotactic body radiation therapy (not recorded which). The chain couples TRBV10-1 to TRBJ2-3, with D perhaps TRBD1 (6 bases). Here the CDR3 reads CASSDPRQVADTQYF. CDR3 nucleotide sequence: TGCGCCAGCAGTGATCCTCGACAGGTGGCAGATACGCAGTATTTT.